This note documents a single T cell receptor (beta chain) sequence. The antigen is unknown. CDR1 LGHNA and CDR2 YNFKEQ come from the germline V gene. CDR3 length: 13 amino acids. V was trimmed by 7 bases and J by 6 bases, leaving 15 bases between them. This specimen belongs to a study of immune evolution from preneoplasia to lung adenocarcinoma. Points from the study as a whole: Normal lung had highest clonality; later lesions appeared denser, more diverse.

This table comes from immunoSEQ multiplex PCR, and its TCRdb copy is limited to in-frame clones, with some not included. Of about 8,000 clones listed, roughly 80% are singletons. This chain connects TRBV4-2 to TRBJ1-2; D perhaps matches TRBD1 (5 bases). What was sequenced was FFPE minimally invasive lung adenocarcinoma tissue. The origin of this receptor is a person between 70 and 80 years old with lung adenocarcinoma. In nucleotides, the CDR3 is TGTGCCAGCACCAATGGGACCCGGCATGGCTACACCTTC. Its protein is CASTNGTRHGYTF.